This entry is about one TCR beta chain. The data belong to a study of blood T cell repertoires in COVID-19. Study background: The analysed material was cDNA or gDNA that came from T cells, B-cell-depleted T cells, or PBMCs.

TCRdb keeps only in-frame clones here, not all; method: immunoSEQ multiplex PCR. The profile shows around 230,000 clones, roughly 86% of them singletons. Germline V gene data show CDR1 as KGHSH and CDR2 as LQKENI. The ends lost 0 bases at V and 0 bases at J; junction bases unmatched: 2. This CDR3 is built from 16 residues. The chain carries TRBV18 and TRBJ2-1; 7 positions agree with TRBD1. This sequence was found in a woman between 40 and 50 years old with acute COVID-19. The sequenced material came from PBMCs or T cells enriched from blood (not recorded which). CDR3 protein: CASSPPAGGSYNEQFF. The CDR3 DNA is TGTGCCAGCTCACCACCGGCAGGGGGCTCCTACAATGAGCAGTTCTTC.